This TCR beta chain was recovered during a study of OX40 agonist ivuxolimab in advanced cancers. Samples of blood were obtained at baseline, on cycle 4 day 1, and on cycle 7 day 1. Measured with immunoSEQ multiplex PCR; TCRdb has only the in-frame clones, and not every one. The sample has around 84,000 clones; over 85% are singletons. CDR3 length: 13 amino acids. The germline gives CDR1 MNHNS, CDR2 SASEGT. V lost 1 base to trimming and J lost 8 bases, with 9 bases between them. The origin of this receptor is an adult with an advanced solid tumor such as melanoma, head and neck, liver or kidney cancer. The chain employs TRBV6-1 and TRBJ1-3, with D unclear. Sequenced here: CD4+ or CD8+ T cells sorted from blood, sampled in a trial of the OX40 agonist ivuxolimab. For the CDR3, the DNA is TGTGCCAGCAGTGAAGGGGGTTTTTACACCATATATTTT. Protein sequence: CASSEGGFYTIYF.